The 24 T cell receptor beta chains presented below share a single source sample, sequenced in a study of blood T cell repertoires in COVID-19. Assay: immunoSEQ multiplex PCR; the TCRdb copy retains only in-frame clones and omits some. The table shows some 120,000 clones, with about 89% occurring only once. Sequencing was done on a sample of peripheral blood. These receptors all stem from a human donor with acute or convalescent COVID-19. The donor label of this sample is uncertain.

J is TRBJ1-2 and V is TRBV6-6, with 7 bases aligning to TRBD1. The CDR3 spans 12 residues. After removal of 4 bases from V and 14 bases from J, the junction contained 10 bases not matched to a gene. The germline V gene has CDR1 MNHNY and CDR2 SVGAGI (reference sequence). The CDR3 sequence: CASSFVTGRFTF. CDR3 DNA sequence: TGTGCCAGCAGTTTCGTGACAGGGAGGTTTACCTTC.

This clone was counted a few times. CDR3 sequence: CATSRDLDRVYEQYF. DNA for the CDR3: TGTGCCACCAGCAGAGATCTTGACAGGGTCTACGAGCAGTACTTC. This rearrangement joins TRBV15 to TRBJ2-7, with TRBD1 matching over 7 bases. Germline CDR1 and CDR2: LNHNV and YYDKDF (reference sequence). Trimming at V came to 0 bases and at J to 3 bases, leaving 5 bases not matched to a gene. CDR3 length equals 15 residues.

This rearrangement joins TRBV18 to TRBJ1-1; 11 bases line up with TRBD1. Trimming at V came to 2 bases and at J to 3 bases, leaving 11 bases not matched to a gene. CDR1 and CDR2 (germline): KGHSH, LQKENI. This CDR3 is built from 18 residues. The DNA of the CDR3 is TGTGCCAGCTCACCATTCGGGACAGGGGGTATTGGACACACTGAAGCTTTCTTT. Translating it yields CASSPFGTGGIGHTEAFF.

This clone was recorded only once. V usage is TRBV5-4 and J usage is TRBJ1-4, with 12 bases aligning to TRBD1. The CDR3 covers 15 residues. The V and J ends lost 4 bases and 8 bases, in that order; junction bases with no gene match: 6. Germline V gene sequence: CDR1 SGHNT, CDR2 YYREEE (reference sequence). The CDR3 reads CASSRPGTGGEKLFF. The DNA of the CDR3 is TGTGCCAGCAGCCGCCCCGGGACAGGGGGCGAAAAACTGTTTTTT.

This chain links TRBV7-9 with TRBJ2-7; the D is unclear. The V and J ends lost 2 bases and 2 bases respectively, with 10 bases between them. The CDR3 has 14 amino acids. Germline V lookup: CDR1 SEHNR, CDR2 FQNEAQ (reference sequence). CDR3 loop: CASSLHQMTYEQYF. The CDR3, as DNA: TGTGCCAGCAGCTTACACCAGATGACCTACGAGCAGTACTTC.

The chain uses TRBV28 and TRBJ2-5; 8 bases line up with TRBD1. Germline values: CDR1 MDHEN, CDR2 SYDVKM. With V trimmed by 6 bases and J by 2 bases, 11 bases remained unmatched. CDR3 length: 16 amino acids. The CDR3 DNA reads TGTGCCAGCAGCCGACCCCCGACAGGGGCACAAGAGACCCAGTACTTC. Protein: CASSRPPTGAQETQYF.

The chain links TRBV6-2 or TRBV6-3 to TRBJ2-7; TRBD2 agrees at 11 bases. V was clipped by 4 bases and J by 2 bases; unmatched bases: 4. This CDR3 has 15 residues. The germline V gene has CDR1 MNHEY and CDR2 SVGEGT. The CDR3 here is CASSSELAGAYEQYF. The CDR3 DNA follows: TGTGCCAGCAGTTCCGAACTAGCGGGAGCCTACGAGCAGTACTTC.

The chain couples TRBV21-1 to TRBJ1-6; whether TRBD1, the table's D call, matches the DNA was not checked. TRBV21-1 constitutes a pseudogene. The CDR3 runs to 21 residues. The CDR3 DNA reads as TGTGCCAGCGTAAAATGGGGGACAGGGGGTAGCCGATACTCCTATAATTCACCCCTCCACTTT. Residues: CASVKWGTGGSRYSYNSPLHF.

V gene TRBV5-8 combines with J gene TRBJ2-5; 7 nucleotides agree with TRBD2. The CDR3 length is 13 residues. Germline CDR1 SGHTS, CDR2 YDEGEE. V lost 7 bases to trimming and J lost 1 base; unmatched junction nucleotides: 4. CDR3 region: CASAGGSQETQYF. The DNA for the CDR3 is TGTGCCAGCGCCGGGGGGAGCCAAGAGACCCAGTACTTC. The full variable domain, rest sourced from reference TRBV5-8 and TRBJ2-5, is EAGVTQSPTHLIKTRGQQATLRCSPISGHTSVYWYQQALGLGLQFLLWYDEGEERNRGNFPPRFSGRQFPNYSSELNVNALELEDSALYLCASAGGSQETQYFGPGTRLLVL.

This chain links TRBV27 with TRBJ1-2; D is possibly TRBD1 (6 bases). The CDR3 spans 12 residues. CDR1 and CDR2 from the germline V gene are MNHEY and SMNVEV (reference sequence). Trimming left V 5 bases short and J 8 bases short, with 12 bases between. The CDR3: CASSPQGSGYTF. CDR3 nucleotide sequence: TGTGCCAGCAGTCCCCAGGGGAGCGGCTACACCTTC.

The chain couples TRBV5-5 to TRBJ1-1; 8 bases agree with TRBD1. This CDR3 has 13 residues. Trimming at V came to 3 bases and at J to 9 bases, leaving 7 bases not matched to a gene. The germline CDR1 and CDR2 sequences are SGHKS and YYEKEE (reference sequence). In DNA, the CDR3 is TGTGCCAGCAGCTCCTTTGGACAGGGTAAAGCTTTCTTT. Its protein product is CASSSFGQGKAFF.

The chain carries TRBV6-1 and TRBJ2-7; tentative D call: TRBD1 (6 bases). The CDR3 length is 15 residues. V was pared by 1 base and J by 5 bases, with 15 bases between. The germline gives CDR1 MNHNS, CDR2 SASEGT. The CDR3 region has the DNA TGTGCCAGCAGTGAAGTGGGTGCCAGGGGAGACGAGCAGTACTTC. Translation: CASSEVGARGDEQYF.

The chain uses TRBV6-5 and TRBJ2-1; D ambiguous. Trimming shortened V by 0 bases and J by 3 bases, and 6 bases separated the two germline ends. There are 14 residues in the CDR3. Germline CDR1 and CDR2: MNHEY and SVGAGI. CDR3 coding DNA: TGTGCCAGCAGTTACTCCCGGAGCTACAATGAGCAGTTCTTC. Its protein product is CASSYSRSYNEQFF.

This clone was detected only once. The chain has TRBV5-1 and TRBJ1-2, with D possibly being TRBD1 (5 bases). CDR3 length equals 14 residues. Germline values: CDR1 SGHRS, CDR2 YFSETQ. Trimming stripped 7 bases from V and 8 bases from J, with 21 bases between. This CDR3 is CASSPTATTRGYTF. The CDR3 nucleotides read TGCGCCAGCTCCCCGACAGCTACGACACGCGGCTACACCTTC.

V is TRBV7-2 and J is TRBJ2-3; 7 nucleotides match TRBD1. This CDR3 spans 15 amino acids. Germline CDR1 reads SGHTA; CDR2 reads FQGNSA. The V and J ends lost 5 bases and 5 bases, in that order; junction bases with no gene match: 10. The CDR3 loop is CASSPQPTGLDTQYF. The DNA for the CDR3 is TGTGCCAGCAGCCCTCAGCCGACAGGGTTAGATACGCAGTATTTT.

The chain uses TRBV28 and TRBJ2-7; 10 nucleotides match TRBD2. This CDR3 spans 16 amino acids. Trimming cost V 8 bases and J 4 bases; bases outside gene matches: 14. Germline V CDR1 and CDR2: MDHEN, SYDVKM. The CDR3 nucleotides read TGTGCCAGCTGGGCTAGCGGGAGCCCGAGACCTTACGAGCAGTACTTC. This gives the protein CASWASGSPRPYEQYF.

The gene calls are TRBV6-9 and TRBJ2-4, with 8 bases aligning to TRBD1. Germline CDR1 reads MNHGY; CDR2 reads SVAAGI. V lost 6 bases, J lost 4 bases, and 8 bases stayed unmatched. CDR3 size: 15 residues. The CDR3 DNA follows: TGTGCCAGCAGACCCCGGGACAGGACGAAAAACATTCAGTACTTC. It yields the protein CASRPRDRTKNIQYF.

The rearrangement uses TRBV7-8 and TRBJ1-6; 9 positions agree with TRBD1. CDR3 length equals 14 residues. J gave up 8 bases and V 3 bases, and 2 bases lay outside the gene matches. The V gene's germline CDR1 is SGHVS and CDR2 FQNEAQ. The CDR3 region is CASSFGTGYSPLHF. In nucleotides, the CDR3 is TGTGCCAGCAGCTTCGGGACAGGGTATTCACCCCTCCACTTT.

In this sample, this clone turned up once. The gene calls are TRBV11-1 and TRBJ1-2; possible D gene TRBD1, 6 bases. The germline CDR1 and CDR2 sequences are SGHAT and FQDESV (reference sequence). The ends were cut back, 4 bases at V and 4 bases at J, with 13 bases in the middle. This CDR3 has 14 residues. CDR3 coding DNA: TGTGCCAGCAGCTCCGGACAGCGCCTCTATGGCTACACCTTC. Its protein is CASSSGQRLYGYTF.

The CDR3 coding sequence is TGTGCCAGTAGCCGCGGACACGGCGGCACATACGAGCAGTACTTC. Residues: CASSRGHGGTYEQYF. The chain combines TRBV19 with TRBJ2-7, with TRBD1 as a possible D gene (5 bases). This CDR3 is built from 15 residues. Looked up from germline, CDR1 is LNHDA and CDR2 is SQIVND (reference sequence). V shed 6 bases and J shed 4 bases, with 19 bases lying between them.

The J gene is TRBJ2-1, the V gene TRBV6-5; D perhaps matches TRBD1 (5 bases). Germline V CDR1 and CDR2: MNHEY, SVGAGI. V gave up 6 bases and J gave up 7 bases, with 19 bases separating them. The CDR3 runs 15 residues. The CDR3 spells CASRGGQGWYNEQFF. For the CDR3, the DNA is TGTGCCAGCAGGGGTGGGCAGGGATGGTATAATGAGCAGTTCTTC.

The chain has TRBV5-1 and TRBJ2-5; 9 positions agree with TRBD2. Looked up from germline, CDR1 is SGHRS and CDR2 is YFSETQ. The CDR3 is made up of 15 amino acids. The V and J ends lost 2 bases and 1 base, in that order; junction bases with no gene match: 3. The CDR3: CASSFSGGSQETQYF. The CDR3 DNA is TGCGCCAGCAGCTTTAGCGGGGGATCCCAAGAGACCCAGTACTTC. Full variable domain (remainder filled in from reference TRBV5-1 and TRBJ2-5): KAGVTQTPRYLIKTRGQQVTLSCSPISGHRSVSWYQQTPGQGLQFLFEYFSETQRNKGNFPGRFSGRQFSNSRSEMNVSTLELGDSALYLCASSFSGGSQETQYFGPGTRLLVL.

J is TRBJ2-2 and V is TRBV30, with 10 bases identical to TRBD1. The junction had 3 bases not matched to a gene; V was cut back by 3 bases and J by 8 bases. The length of the CDR3 is 13 residues. Germline values: CDR1 GTSNPN, CDR2 SVGIG (reference sequence). CDR3 region: CAWRGQGKGELFF. The CDR3 coding sequence is TGTGCCTGGAGGGGACAGGGGAAAGGGGAGCTGTTTTTT. The full variable domain, its missing parts supplied by reference TRBV30 and TRBJ2-2, is SQTIHQWPATLVQPVGSPLSLECTVEGTSNPNLYWYRQAAGRGLQLLFYSVGIGQISSEVPQNLSASRPQDRQFILSSKKLLLSDSGFYLCAWRGQGKGELFFGEGSRLTVL.

The chain has TRBV4-3 and TRBJ1-1; TRBD1 is a possible D gene (6 bases). This CDR3 spans 15 amino acids. Germline V gene sequence: CDR1 LGHNA, CDR2 YSLEER. Trimming stripped 1 base from V and 5 bases from J, with 14 bases between. The CDR3 DNA sequence: TGCGCCAGCAGCCAAGCGAACAGGGCCGGGACTGAAGCTTTCTTT. Amino acids: CASSQANRAGTEAFF.